Below are 31 T cell receptor beta chains sequenced from a single sample in a study of shared clonotypes between healthy human individuals. Some clones are missing from TCRdb's copy, which holds only in-frame ones; the method was immunoSEQ multiplex PCR. The sample consists of about 2.3 million clones, more than 80% of them appearing once. The sample comprised naive CD4+ T cells from PBMCs. Indicated subset: CD45RA+ positively selected. The receptors here all came from a man aged 18 to 35 in good health. Some clones in this sample may be carry-over from other donors' samples.

The V and J genes are TRBV7-8 and TRBJ2-2; unclear D gene. CDR3 length: 15 amino acids. Germline loops: CDR1 SGHVS, CDR2 FQNEAQ. Trimming removed 3 bases from V and 0 bases from J, with 8 bases in between. The CDR3 nucleotides read TGTGCCAGCAGCTTTGGAGCCACGAACACCGGGGAGCTGTTTTTT. Its protein product is CASSFGATNTGELFF.

This chain joins TRBV4-1 and TRBJ2-2; 7 nucleotides match TRBD1. After removal of 3 bases from V and 6 bases from J, the junction contained 10 bases not matched to a gene. The CDR3 has 16 amino acids. Germline V lookup: CDR1 MGHRA, CDR2 YSYEKL. The CDR3 here is CASSHRQGLVPGELFF. The CDR3 coding sequence is TGCGCCAGCAGCCATCGACAGGGTCTTGTTCCCGGGGAGCTGTTTTTT.

This sequence joins TRBV7-9 and TRBJ2-5, with D uncertain. The CDR3 loop spans 14 amino acids. In germline, CDR1 is SEHNR, CDR2 FQNEAQ (reference sequence). V was pared by 4 bases and J by 3 bases, with 12 bases between. Here the CDR3 reads CASSSRSLEETQYF. In DNA form, the CDR3 reads TGTGCCAGCAGCTCCAGATCCCTGGAAGAGACCCAGTACTTC.

This clone has just one count. V and J are TRBV5-1 and TRBJ1-4; TRBD1 aligns across 7 bases. Germline V gene lookup returns CDR1 SGHRS and CDR2 YFSETQ. This CDR3 comprises 15 residues. V shed 1 base and J 6 bases; nucleotides not matched to a gene: 6. CDR3 amino acids: CASSLFDREDEKLFF. CDR3 DNA: TGCGCCAGCAGCTTGTTTGACAGGGAGGATGAAAAACTGTTTTTT.

In DNA form, the CDR3 reads TGTGCCAGCAGTTACTCCGCTTTGGGCTACGAGCAGTACTTC. Translating it yields CASSYSALGYEQYF. The chain is built from TRBV6-5 and TRBJ2-7; D unclear. Per the germline V gene, CDR1 is MNHEY and CDR2 is SVGAGI. This CDR3 has 14 residues. Trimming took off 0 bases at V and 3 bases at J, with 9 bases between the two ends.

Concerning this clone itself: This CDR3 is also generated by other DNA sequences in the sample. CDR3 sequence (DNA): TGTGCCAGCAGACTTGGGGGAAACACCATATATTTT. This translates into CASRLGGNTIYF. The V gene is TRBV2, the J gene TRBJ1-3; no firm D call. The CDR3 runs to 12 residues. The germline CDR1 and CDR2 sequences are SNHLY and FYNNEI. The V end lost 6 bases, the J end lost 4 bases, and 7 bases lay between the germline ends.

The V gene is TRBV7-6, the J gene TRBJ1-2; no reliable D call. The CDR3 has 14 residues. Germline lookup yields CDR1 SGHVS and CDR2 FNYEAQ. Trimming removed 3 bases at V and 0 bases at J, with 8 bases between. CDR3 sequence: CASSLGLTNYGYTF. CDR3 nucleotide sequence: TGTGCCAGCAGCTTGGGTCTTACTAACTATGGCTACACCTTC.

The rearrangement links TRBV28 to TRBJ2-3; tentatively, D is TRBD2 (5 bases). Trimming cost V 10 bases and J 0 bases, with 8 bases left between them. The CDR3 is made up of 12 amino acids. Germline-derived CDR1 and CDR2 are MDHEN and SYDVKM. Written as DNA, the CDR3 is TGTGCCACGGCGGGTAGCACAGATACGCAGTATTTT. Translated: CATAGSTDTQYF.

The chain is built from TRBV7-8 and TRBJ2-1, with TRBD2 matching over 11 bases. The junction had 10 bases not matched to a gene; V was cut back by 5 bases and J by 7 bases. There are 16 residues in the CDR3. Germline CDR1 is SGHVS and CDR2 is FQNEAQ. CDR3 sequence (DNA): TGTGCCAGCAGCCCGATTTTAGCGGGAGGGTTAAATGAGCAGTTCTTC. The encoded protein is CASSPILAGGLNEQFF.

The table lists this clone with a count of one. The chain uses TRBV29-1 and TRBJ2-1, with D perhaps matching TRBD2 (6 bases). Trimming pared 8 bases from V and 0 bases from J, leaving 14 bases between. The CDR3 contains 14 residues. Germline values: CDR1 SQVTM, CDR2 ANQGSEA. The CDR3 region has the DNA TGCAGCCTCCTGGGGGGACTCTCCTACAATGAGCAGTTCTTC. Its translation is CSLLGGLSYNEQFF.

The chain has TRBV5-4 and TRBJ1-2; no clear D gene. This CDR3 spans 16 amino acids. Germline CDR1 and CDR2: SGHNT and YYREEE (reference sequence). Trimming stripped 5 bases from V and 0 bases from J, with 17 bases between. CDR3 amino acids: CASRHTFGRTNYGYTF. In DNA form, the CDR3 reads TGTGCCAGCAGACATACCTTCGGCAGGACTAACTATGGCTACACCTTC.

The CDR3 sequence: CASSPTRTSSEQYF. CDR3 bases: TGTGCCAGCAGCCCAACCCGGACTAGCTCCGAGCAGTACTTC. The gene calls are TRBV7-3 and TRBJ2-7, with 8 bases matching TRBD2. Germline loops: CDR1 SGHTA, CDR2 FQGTGA. This CDR3 has 14 amino acids. Trimming took 5 bases from V and 6 from J; bases not matched to a gene: 9.

The V call is TRBV14, the J call TRBJ2-2; 8 nucleotides match TRBD1. The length of the CDR3 is 14 residues. V was pared by 6 bases and J by 1 base, with 1 base of the junction left unmatched. Germline V gives CDR1 SGHDN, CDR2 FVKESK. CDR3 DNA: TGTGCCAGCAGAACAGGGGGGAACACCGGGGAGCTGTTTTTT. Translating it yields CASRTGGNTGELFF.

The V call is TRBV25-1, the J call TRBJ1-3; 8 positions match TRBD1. The CDR3 is made up of 17 amino acids. The J segment lost 2 bases and the V segment lost 1 base, leaving 7 bases of the junction unmatched. Germline V lookup: CDR1 MGHDK, CDR2 SYGVNS. CDR3 nucleotides: TGTGCCAGCAGTGAATCTGGAGCAGGGGGCCCTGGAAACACCATATATTTT. Translating gives CASSESGAGGPGNTIYF.

This rearrangement joins TRBV2 to TRBJ2-5; unclear D gene. Deletions cut 4 bases from V and 0 bases from J, with 6 bases between. Germline CDR1 and CDR2: SNHLY and FYNNEI. The CDR3 length is 13 residues. CDR3 amino acids: CASSVVNQETQYF. For the CDR3, the DNA is TGTGCCAGCAGTGTGGTGAACCAAGAGACCCAGTACTTC.

The J gene is TRBJ2-7, the V gene TRBV18; D not resolved. Trimming took off 2 bases at V and 3 bases at J, with 8 bases between the two ends. CDR3 length: 13 residues. From germline, CDR1 is KGHSH and CDR2 LQKENI. The CDR3 DNA is TGTGCCAGCTCACCATTCGAGAACTACGAGCAGTACTTC. It yields the protein CASSPFENYEQYF.

The CDR3 DNA sequence: TGTGCCAGCAGCTTAGCGGTACGGGAGTTTGCCCATGAGCAGTTCTTC. Its translation: CASSLAVREFAHEQFF. The chain employs TRBV7-2 and TRBJ2-1; possibly TRBD2 for D (6 bases). Trimming stripped 0 bases from V and 8 bases from J, with 17 bases between. The CDR3 extends over 16 amino acids. Germline CDR1 reads SGHTA; CDR2 reads FQGNSA.

The chain joins TRBV18 to TRBJ1-4, with TRBD1 as a possible D gene (5 bases). Trimming pared 0 bases from V and 8 bases from J, leaving 16 bases between. The CDR3 runs to 16 residues. CDR1 and CDR2 from the germline V gene are KGHSH and LQKENI. In DNA form, the CDR3 reads TGTGCCAGCTCACCACCAGGCCTGGGGCCCCTAGAAAAACTGTTTTTT. This translates into CASSPPGLGPLEKLFF.

This clone has a single count. The chain carries TRBV18 and TRBJ1-1; 11 nucleotides align to TRBD1. The V and J ends lost 8 bases and 5 bases, in that order; junction bases with no gene match: 7. There are 14 residues in the CDR3. Germline-derived CDR1 and CDR2 are KGHSH and LQKENI. The CDR3 reads CASHGQGAKTEAFF. CDR3 in DNA: TGTGCCAGCCATGGACAGGGGGCTAAGACTGAAGCTTTCTTT.

The chain is built from TRBV11-2 and TRBJ1-5, with 8 bases lining up with TRBD1. With 5 bases clipped from V and 1 base from J, the junction kept 1 base outside the gene matches. CDR3 length: 14 residues. In germline, CDR1 is SGHAT, CDR2 FQNNGV. CDR3 DNA sequence: TGTGCCAGCAGCCGACAGGGGAGCAATCAGCCCCAGCATTTT. Its translation: CASSRQGSNQPQHF.

In its sample, this clone was seen a few times. This rearrangement joins TRBV28 to TRBJ1-3; D is unclear. CDR1 is MDHEN and CDR2 is SYDVKM in the germline V gene. Trimming removed 9 bases from V and 4 bases from J, with 10 bases in between. The CDR3 is 12 amino acids. Written as DNA, the CDR3 is TGTGCCAGTTTTAGAAGAGGAAACACCATATATTTT. Translated: CASFRRGNTIYF.

The chain couples TRBV15 to TRBJ2-2; D unresolved. Trimming took 1 base from V and 5 from J, leaving 8 bases between them. The germline V gene encodes CDR1 LNHNV and CDR2 YYDKDF (reference sequence). The CDR3 is 14 residues long. CDR3 nucleotide sequence: TGTGCCACCAGCAGAGCGGTGGGTACCGGGGAGCTGTTTTTT. It translates to CATSRAVGTGELFF.

The chain uses TRBV6-1 and TRBJ2-2, with 8 bases aligning to TRBD2. V dropped 8 bases and J dropped 4; count of bases not matched to a gene: 9. There are 15 residues in the CDR3. Germline lookup yields CDR1 MNHNS and CDR2 SASEGT. CDR3 sequence: CASHPGGMGTGELFF. Here the CDR3 DNA reads TGTGCCAGCCACCCGGGGGGGATGGGCACCGGGGAGCTGTTTTTT.

This clone was seen just once. The V call is TRBV5-1, the J call TRBJ1-1, with D tentatively TRBD1 (5 bases). The CDR3 totals 14 residues. Trimming removed 3 bases from V and 1 base from J, with 10 bases in between. CDR1 SGHRS and CDR2 YFSETQ come from the germline V gene. CDR3 bases: TGCGCCAGCAGCTGGGGCGGACCGAACACTGAAGCTTTCTTT. Translation gives CASSWGGPNTEAFF.

This chain uses TRBV5-1 with TRBJ2-2, with 7 bases fitting TRBD2. The junction had 8 bases not matched to a gene; V was cut back by 0 bases and J by 3 bases. From germline, CDR1 is SGHRS and CDR2 YFSETQ. The CDR3 has 17 amino acids. The CDR3 loop is CASSLGDGLGDTGELFF. Here the CDR3 DNA reads TGCGCCAGCAGCTTGGGCGACGGACTAGGGGACACCGGGGAGCTGTTTTTT.

V and J are TRBV9 and TRBJ1-4, with D hard to call. The CDR3 totals 12 residues. Germline V gene sequence: CDR1 SGDLS, CDR2 YYNGEE. V was cut by 3 bases and J by 8 bases, with 8 bases left in between. CDR3: CASSAPGEKLFF. CDR3 in DNA: TGTGCCAGCAGCGCCCCCGGGGAAAAACTGTTTTTT.

The chain has TRBV6-8 and TRBJ2-7, with D tentatively TRBD1 (6 bases). CDR3 length equals 15 residues. Trimming pared 6 bases from V and 2 bases from J, leaving 17 bases between. CDR1 and CDR2 from the germline V gene are MNHGY and SAAAGT. CDR3 residues: CASRLTGKFPYEQYF. The CDR3 nucleotides are TGTGCCAGCAGGTTAACAGGGAAGTTTCCCTACGAGCAGTACTTC.

J is TRBJ1-5 and V is TRBV5-1; no reliable D call. The CDR3 spans 16 residues. Germline CDR1 SGHRS, CDR2 YFSETQ. V lost 4 bases and J 6 bases, leaving 20 bases between the germline ends. The CDR3 DNA reads TGCGCCAGCAGCGAAGCTTTGGGTTATGTAAGTCAGCCCCAGCATTTT. This encodes CASSEALGYVSQPQHF. Looking up the rest from reference TRBV5-1 and TRBJ1-5 gives the full variable domain: KAGVTQTPRYLIKTRGQQVTLSCSPISGHRSVSWYQQTPGQGLQFLFEYFSETQRNKGNFPGRFSGRQFSNSRSEMNVSTLELGDSALYLCASSEALGYVSQPQHFGDGTRLSIL.

The chain employs TRBV28 and TRBJ1-5, with D perhaps TRBD1 (6 bases). This CDR3 is 16 amino acids long. Germline CDR1 reads MDHEN; CDR2 reads SYDVKM. Between the trimmed V and J ends, which lost 8 bases and 0 bases, there was a span of 17 bases. CDR3 loop: CASRARGWVSNQPQHF. The CDR3 DNA follows: TGTGCCAGCCGGGCGAGGGGGTGGGTTAGCAATCAGCCCCAGCATTTT.

V gene TRBV28 combines with J gene TRBJ1-2, with TRBD1 as a possible D gene (6 bases). Germline V gene lookup returns CDR1 MDHEN and CDR2 SYDVKM. V gave up 6 bases and J gave up 3 bases, with 14 bases separating them. This CDR3 contains 14 residues. The CDR3 DNA sequence: TGTGCCAGCAGAAGGGGGGCCTGGGACTATGGCTACACCTTC. Translation: CASRRGAWDYGYTF.

This chain joins TRBV11-2 and TRBJ2-3; 8 bases are shared with TRBD2. Germline values: CDR1 SGHAT, CDR2 FQNNGV. CDR3 length: 16 residues. V gave up 1 base and J gave up 3 bases; unmatched junction bases: 6. CDR3 region: CASSLGNGRATDTQYF. CDR3 DNA sequence: TGTGCCAGCAGCTTAGGTAACGGGAGGGCTACAGATACGCAGTATTTT.